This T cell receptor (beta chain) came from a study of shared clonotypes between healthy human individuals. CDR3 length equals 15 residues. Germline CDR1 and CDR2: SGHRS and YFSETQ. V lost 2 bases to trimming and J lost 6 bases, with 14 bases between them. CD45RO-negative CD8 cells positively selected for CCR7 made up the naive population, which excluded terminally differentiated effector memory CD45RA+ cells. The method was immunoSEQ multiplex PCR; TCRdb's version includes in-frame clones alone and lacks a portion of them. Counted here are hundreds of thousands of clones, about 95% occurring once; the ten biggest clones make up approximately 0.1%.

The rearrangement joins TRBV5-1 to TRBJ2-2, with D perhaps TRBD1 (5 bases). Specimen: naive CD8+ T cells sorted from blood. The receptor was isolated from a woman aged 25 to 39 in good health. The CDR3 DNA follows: TGCGCCAGCAGCTTCTTCAGGGATAAGGCCGGGGAGCTGTTTTTT. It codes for CASSFFRDKAGELFF.